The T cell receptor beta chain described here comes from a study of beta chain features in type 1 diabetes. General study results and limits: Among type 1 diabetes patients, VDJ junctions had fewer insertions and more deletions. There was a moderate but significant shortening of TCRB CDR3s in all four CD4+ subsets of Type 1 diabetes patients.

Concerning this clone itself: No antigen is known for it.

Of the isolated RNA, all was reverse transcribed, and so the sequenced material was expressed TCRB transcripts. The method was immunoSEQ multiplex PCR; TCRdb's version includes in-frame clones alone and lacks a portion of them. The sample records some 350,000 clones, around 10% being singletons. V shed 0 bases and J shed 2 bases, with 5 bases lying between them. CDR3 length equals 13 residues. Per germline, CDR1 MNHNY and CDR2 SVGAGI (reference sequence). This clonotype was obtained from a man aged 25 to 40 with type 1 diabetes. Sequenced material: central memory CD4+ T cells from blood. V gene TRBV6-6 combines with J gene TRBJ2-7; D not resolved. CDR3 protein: CASSYSTPYEQYF. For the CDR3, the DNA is TGTGCCAGCAGTTACTCGACTCCCTACGAGCAGTACTTC.